This passage covers 20 T cell receptor beta chains from one sample sequenced in a study of CD8+CD57+ T cells in acquired aplastic anemia. Genomic DNA acted as the template from which TCR beta VDJ combination and CDR3 sequence profiling were carried out. MiXCR, run by TCRdb on the reads, gives a single entry per CDR3 protein. Altogether nearly 60,000 distinct CDR3 sequences are present, approximately 52% being singletons, with the ten largest covering approximately 15%. For sequencing, patients were chosen who had shown expansion of CD8+CD57+ cells by flow cytometry. Material for sequencing was sorted CD4+, CD8+, or CD8+CD57+ T cells (not recorded which) from PBMCs. These TCRs come from a human donor with aplastic anemia.

The J gene is TRBJ1-1, the V gene TRBV7-9, with TRBD1 matching over 8 bases. Germline V CDR1 and CDR2: SEHNR, FQNEAQ (reference sequence). The ends lost 5 bases at V and 1 base at J; junction bases unmatched: 3. The CDR3 is 14 residues long. In nucleotides, the CDR3 is TGTGCCAGCAGCGCTGGACAGGGGAACACTGAAGCTTTCTTT. Translating it yields CASSAGQGNTEAFF.

The chain joins TRBV15 to TRBJ2-5, with 9 bases lining up with TRBD2. This CDR3 is 16 amino acids long. The germline CDR1 and CDR2 sequences are LNHNV and YYDKDF (reference sequence). After removal of 1 base from V and 5 bases from J, the junction contained 8 bases not matched to a gene. CDR3 region: CATSRVPTSGGETQYF. The CDR3, as DNA: TGTGCCACCAGCAGAGTCCCGACTAGCGGTGGGGAGACCCAGTACTTC.

This rearrangement joins TRBV20-1 to TRBJ1-2, with D uncertain. The CDR3 loop spans 11 amino acids. Between the trimmed V and J ends, which lost 7 bases and 5 bases, there was a span of 11 bases. Germline CDR1 and CDR2: DFQATT and SNEGSKA (reference sequence). CDR3 in amino acids: CSVYSQYGYTF. Written as DNA, the CDR3 is TGCAGTGTTTATTCACAGTATGGCTACACCTTC.

This clonotype was seen a few times. A single base separates this from a much larger clone, so it may be a read error. The V gene is TRBV27, the J gene TRBJ1-5; D is ambiguous. CDR1 MNHEY and CDR2 SMNVEV come from the germline V gene (reference sequence). Trimming shortened V by 0 bases and J by 7 bases, and 13 bases separated the two germline ends. The CDR3 totals 15 residues. CDR3 in amino acids: CASSLSIDGGQPQHF. The CDR3 DNA follows: TGTGCCAGCAGTTTATCGATCGATGGCGGGCAGCCCCAGCATTTT.

This clonotype was observed once. V is TRBV6-1 and J is TRBJ1-5, with 7 positions matching TRBD1. V shed 8 bases, J shed 1 base, and the junction held 5 bases outside the gene matches. The CDR3 loop spans 14 amino acids. Germline V CDR1 and CDR2: MNHNS, SASEGT. Here the CDR3 DNA reads TGTGCCAGCGAGACAGGGCAGAGCAATCAGCCCCAGCATTTT. It codes for CASETGQSNQPQHF.

The chain joins TRBV25-1 to TRBJ1-3; a possible D gene is TRBD1 (6 bases). This CDR3 is 16 amino acids long. The V and J ends lost 6 bases and 2 bases respectively, with 17 bases between them. Germline V lookup: CDR1 MGHDK, CDR2 SYGVNS. The CDR3 DNA is TGTGCCAGCAGCTTAGTCGGGACATTTACTGGAAACACCATATATTTT. Translation: CASSLVGTFTGNTIYF.

Written as DNA, the CDR3 is TGCAGTGCCAAGGGGGTAGGCACCTACGAGCAGTACTTC. Amino acid sequence: CSAKGVGTYEQYF. This chain connects TRBV20-1 to TRBJ2-7, with a possible D match to TRBD1 (6 bases). This CDR3 region has 13 residues. Trimming shortened V by 6 bases and J by 2 bases, and 14 bases separated the two germline ends. CDR1 is DFQATT and CDR2 is SNEGSKA in the germline V gene (reference sequence).

The chain combines TRBV2 with TRBJ1-1; D call uncertain. The CDR3 has 13 residues. Germline-derived CDR1 and CDR2 are SNHLY and FYNNEI. The V gene lost 6 bases and the J gene lost 1 base, with 9 bases spanning the gap. The CDR3 loop is CASRNGWNTEAFF. The CDR3 DNA reads as TGTGCCAGCAGGAATGGTTGGAACACTGAAGCTTTCTTT.

The chain uses TRBV19 and TRBJ2-7; weak D call: TRBD1 (6 bases). Germline-derived CDR1 and CDR2 are LNHDA and SQIVND (reference sequence). Trimming pared 5 bases from V and 3 bases from J, leaving 8 bases between. The CDR3 contains 12 residues. The CDR3 region has the DNA TGTGCCAGTAGTCAGGGGCACTACGAGCAGTACTTC. Translation: CASSQGHYEQYF.

The chain couples TRBV19 to TRBJ2-7; the D gene is possibly TRBD2 (7 bases). CDR3 length: 14 amino acids. The V gene's germline CDR1 is LNHDA and CDR2 SQIVND (reference sequence). The V gene lost 3 bases and the J gene lost 2 bases, with 11 bases spanning the gap. CDR3 protein: CASSIGGLPYEQYF. For the CDR3, the DNA is TGTGCCAGTAGTATCGGGGGGCTCCCCTACGAGCAGTACTTC. Variable domain in full (rest from reference TRBV19 and TRBJ2-7): DGGITQSPKYLFRKEGQNVTLSCEQNLNHDAMYWYRQDPGQGLRLIYYSQIVNDFQKGDIAEGYSVSREKKESFPLTVTSAQKNPTAFYLCASSIGGLPYEQYFGPGTRLTVT.

This clonotype was picked up many times. This chain uses TRBV6-1 with TRBJ2-7; 8 bases agree with TRBD1. V lost 6 bases and J lost 6; bases outside the gene matches: 16. Germline lookup yields CDR1 MNHNS and CDR2 SASEGT. The CDR3 is 16 residues long. CDR3 sequence reads: CASRTPGQANLAEQYV. The CDR3 nucleotides are TGTGCCAGCAGGACACCGGGACAGGCGAACCTGGCCGAGCAGTACGTC.

The chain couples TRBV7-3 to TRBJ1-2, with TRBD1 as a possible D gene (6 bases). The CDR3 sequence is 13 residues long. CDR1 and CDR2 (germline): SGHTA, FQGTGA. Trimming left V 5 bases short and J 2 bases short, with 9 bases between. The CDR3 coding sequence is TGTGCCAGCAGCCGGGACACGAACTATGGCTACACCTTC. Its translation is CASSRDTNYGYTF.

This clonotype was counted ten times or more. The rearrangement joins TRBV20-1 to TRBJ2-5; 13 bases align to TRBD2. There are 18 residues in the CDR3. V gave up 3 bases and J gave up 3 bases; unmatched junction bases: 13. CDR1 DFQATT and CDR2 SNEGSKA come from the germline V gene (reference sequence). DNA of the CDR3: TGCAGTGCTAGGGGCCCGAGACTAGCGGGGGGTCCTGAAGAGACCCAGTACTTC. Residues: CSARGPRLAGGPEETQYF.

This clonotype was seen ten or more times. The V call is TRBV6-1, the J call TRBJ1-5; TRBD1 aligns across 11 bases. The length of the CDR3 is 17 residues. Germline V gene sequence: CDR1 MNHNS, CDR2 SASEGT. V shed 6 bases and J 2 bases; nucleotides not matched to a gene: 9. CDR3 coding DNA: TGTGCCAGCAGACCCCGGACAGGGGGCGAGGGCAATCAGCCCCAGCATTTT. Protein product: CASRPRTGGEGNQPQHF.

The rearrangement joins TRBV5-3 to TRBJ2-7; 7 nucleotides agree with TRBD2. TRBV5-3 is an open reading frame, and its role is uncertain. The V segment lost 8 bases and the J segment 3 bases; nucleotides outside the gene matches: 8. CDR3 size: 13 residues. Here the CDR3 DNA reads TGTGCCAGCAGCCCCGGGACTAACTACGAGCAGTACTTC. As protein: CASSPGTNYEQYF.

The chain carries TRBV10-1 and TRBJ1-5, with TRBD1 as a possible D gene (5 bases). The CDR3 covers 13 residues. CDR1 and CDR2 (germline): WNHNN, SYGVQD (reference sequence). The ends were cut back, 6 bases at V and 3 bases at J, with 9 bases in the middle. For the CDR3, the DNA is TGCGCCAGCAGCCAGGGACTCAATCAGCCCCAGCATTTT. It encodes CASSQGLNQPQHF.

The chain uses TRBV20-1 and TRBJ2-1; a possible D gene is TRBD2 (6 bases). Trimming removed 6 bases at V and 6 bases at J, with 21 bases between. The CDR3 covers 15 residues. CDR1 and CDR2 (germline): DFQATT, SNEGSKA (reference sequence). The CDR3 loop reads CSASSYPTGGNEQFF. CDR3 sequence (DNA): TGCAGTGCCAGCAGCTATCCTACCGGGGGCAATGAGCAGTTCTTC.

The chain couples TRBV20-1 to TRBJ1-5; maybe TRBD1 (5 bases). Per germline, CDR1 DFQATT and CDR2 SNEGSKA (reference sequence). V lost 3 bases and J 7 bases, leaving 16 bases between the germline ends. The CDR3 covers 14 residues. The CDR3 reads CSARSGGTGQPQHF. The DNA for the CDR3 is TGCAGTGCTAGGTCCGGGGGAACGGGACAGCCCCAGCATTTT.

Of note for this clonotype: One junction end does not reproduce the germline sequence, and a read error may be involved. This chain connects TRBV2 to TRBJ2-5, with 9 positions matching TRBD2. CDR1 SNHLY and CDR2 FYNNEI come from the germline V gene. This CDR3 contains 16 residues. The CDR3 coding sequence is TGTGCCAGCAGCCGACTGACTAGCGGAACCCAAGGGACCCAGTACTTC. Translation gives CASSRLTSGTQGTQYF.

This clonotype came up many times. The V gene is TRBV5-1, the J gene TRBJ1-1; no firm D call. CDR1 and CDR2 (germline): SGHRS, YFSETQ. Deletions cut 4 bases from V and 2 bases from J, with 15 bases between. The CDR3 contains 15 residues. Here the CDR3 DNA reads TGCGCCAGCAGCCTACTTGAGGGAATTAACACTGAAGCTTTCTTT. Translation: CASSLLEGINTEAFF.